These 20 T cell receptor beta chains were sequenced from one sample in a study of T cells after yellow fever vaccination. TCRdb passed the 5' RACE reads through MiXCR, listing each CDR3 protein once. Of just under 85,000 distinct CDR3 sequences listed, roughly 13% are singletons. The specimen comprised CD8+ T cells not binding an NS4B(214-222) dextramer, sorted from PBMCs, sampled roughly 23 days after the first yellow fever vaccination. All receptors derive from a man between 18 and 35 years old who received the YFV17D yellow fever vaccine.

This clonotype was detected only a few times. J is TRBJ1-3 and V is TRBV27, with D perhaps matching TRBD1 (5 bases). V lost 5 bases and J lost 4, with 21 bases in between. Germline loops: CDR1 MNHEY, CDR2 SMNVEV (reference sequence). The CDR3 is 17 amino acids. The CDR3: CASSTIPPFDRGNTIYF. In DNA, the CDR3 is TGTGCCAGCAGTACTATCCCCCCCTTTGACAGAGGAAACACCATATATTTT.

V and J are TRBV12-3 or TRBV12-4 and TRBJ1-1, with TRBD1 identical over 7 bases. CDR3 length: 14 residues. The V and J ends lost 3 bases and 6 bases, in that order; junction bases with no gene match: 7. The CDR3 here is CASSLLERGPEAFF. The CDR3 DNA is TGTGCCAGCAGTTTGCTAGAGAGGGGGCCTGAAGCTTTCTTT.

The chain recombines TRBV7-9 with TRBJ2-1, with 8 bases aligning to TRBD1. The J segment lost 8 bases and the V segment lost 5 bases, leaving 11 bases of the junction unmatched. Germline assignment: CDR1 SEHNR and CDR2 FQNEAQ (reference sequence). CDR3 length: 15 residues. This chain's CDR3 is CASSHGTGHMHEQFF. In nucleotides, the CDR3 is TGTGCCAGCAGCCACGGGACAGGACATATGCATGAGCAGTTCTTC.

The V and J genes are TRBV27 and TRBJ2-1, with TRBD2 identical over 8 bases. The CDR3 is 16 residues long. V trimming: 7 bases; J trimming: 3 bases; junction bases outside the gene matches: 11. CDR1 MNHEY and CDR2 SMNVEV come from the germline V gene (reference sequence). The CDR3 nucleotides read TGTGCCAGCATAGGTTTCAGCGGGGGTCTCTACAATGAGCAGTTCTTC. This translates into CASIGFSGGLYNEQFF.

In its sample, this clonotype was seen many times. The CDR3 DNA sequence: TGTGCCAGCAGCTTAGCAGACCACCACGAGCAGTACTTC. Translation gives CASSLADHHEQYF. The chain combines TRBV7-9 with TRBJ2-7; D not resolved. The germline gives CDR1 SEHNR, CDR2 FQNEAQ (reference sequence). The CDR3 has 13 residues. V was cut by 0 bases and J by 5 bases, with 8 bases left in between.

The chain recombines TRBV5-1 with TRBJ2-1, with TRBD1 matching 7 bases. CDR1 is SGHRS, CDR2 YFSETQ, per germline. The CDR3 consists of 13 residues. With 6 bases clipped from V and 8 bases from J, the junction kept 8 bases outside the gene matches. CDR3 residues: CASKGALEDEQFF. In DNA form, the CDR3 reads TGCGCCAGCAAGGGGGCCCTTGAGGATGAGCAGTTCTTC.

The chain couples TRBV7-2 to TRBJ2-5; D unclear. The CDR3 extends over 13 amino acids. Germline loops: CDR1 SGHTA, CDR2 FQGNSA. Trimming removed 5 bases at V and 5 bases at J, with 12 bases between. CDR3 residues: CASSPPPGETQYF. The CDR3 region has the DNA TGTGCCAGCAGCCCCCCCCCGGGCGAGACCCAGTACTTC.

This clonotype was found a few times. The rearrangement uses TRBV19 and TRBJ2-3, with 9 nucleotides matching TRBD1. This CDR3 contains 15 residues. The V segment lost 10 bases and the J segment 5 bases; nucleotides outside the gene matches: 13. From germline, CDR1 is LNHDA and CDR2 SQIVND (reference sequence). CDR3 in amino acids: CATRTPGTGQDTQYF. The CDR3 region has the DNA TGTGCCACCCGCACCCCCGGGACAGGGCAAGATACGCAGTATTTT. Combining the CDR3 with reference TRBV19 and TRBJ2-3 gives the whole variable domain DGGITQSPKYLFRKEGQNVTLSCEQNLNHDAMYWYRQDPGQGLRLIYYSQIVNDFQKGDIAEGYSVSREKKESFPLTVTSAQKNPTAFYLCATRTPGTGQDTQYFGPGTRLTVL.

This clonotype has more than one count but fewer than ten. The CDR3 DNA sequence: TGTGCCAGCAGCTTCGGCTTTAATCAGCCCCAGCATTTT. Amino acids: CASSFGFNQPQHF. This chain links TRBV27 with TRBJ1-5; no definite D call. Germline lookup yields CDR1 MNHEY and CDR2 SMNVEV (reference sequence). Trimming shortened V by 6 bases and J by 4 bases, and 10 bases separated the two germline ends. The CDR3 has 13 residues.

This clonotype was seen only a few times. This chain links TRBV4-1 with TRBJ2-1; D assignment may be TRBD1 or TRBD2 (6 bases each). The CDR3 sequence is 15 residues long. The ends were cut back, 1 base at V and 5 bases at J, with 12 bases in the middle. Germline CDR1 reads MGHRA; CDR2 reads YSYEKL. CDR3 DNA: TGCGCCAGCAGCCAAGCGGGGGCATTTCACAATGAGCAGTTCTTC. Residues: CASSQAGAFHNEQFF.

This clonotype was counted only a few times. The chain uses TRBV4-1 and TRBJ2-7, with D possibly being TRBD1 or TRBD2 (5 bases each). With 4 bases removed from V and 5 bases from J, the gap between germline ends came to 15 bases. Germline V gene lookup returns CDR1 MGHRA and CDR2 YSYEKL. The CDR3 sequence is 14 residues long. The CDR3 protein is CASSPIEGPNEQYF. CDR3 sequence (DNA): TGCGCCAGCAGCCCCATAGAGGGACCGAACGAGCAGTACTTC.

This chain uses TRBV29-1 with TRBJ2-3, with TRBD2 matching 7 bases. CDR1 and CDR2 from the germline V gene are SQVTM and ANQGSEA. This CDR3 region has 16 residues. Trimming took 4 bases from V and 0 from J; bases not matched to a gene: 10. CDR3 DNA sequence: TGCAGCGTTGCCGGGGGAGGGGCCCAGAGCACAGATACGCAGTATTTT. This encodes CSVAGGGAQSTDTQYF.

The chain is built from TRBV9 and TRBJ2-2; TRBD2 is a possible D gene (7 bases). V was pared by 3 bases and J by 4 bases, with 19 bases between. Germline V gene data show CDR1 as SGDLS and CDR2 as YYNGEE. This CDR3 is 17 amino acids long. The CDR3: CASSAAHGGRGTGELFF. DNA of the CDR3: TGTGCCAGCAGCGCAGCCCACGGGGGGCGGGGCACCGGGGAGCTGTTTTTT. Looking up the rest from reference TRBV9 and TRBJ2-2 gives the full variable domain: DSGVTQTPKHLITATGQRVTLRCSPRSGDLSVYWYQQSLDQGLQFLIQYYNGEERAKGNILERFSAQQFPDLHSELNLSSLELGDSALYFCASSAAHGGRGTGELFFGEGSRLTVL.

CDR3 protein: CASRPGQRNSPLHF. CDR3 DNA: TGTGCCAGCAGGCCGGGACAGAGAAATTCACCCCTCCACTTT. V gene TRBV27 combines with J gene TRBJ1-6; 7 bases agree with TRBD1. The germline V gene encodes CDR1 MNHEY and CDR2 SMNVEV (reference sequence). Unmatched junction bases numbered 6, after V lost 6 bases and J lost 7 bases. This CDR3 has 14 amino acids.

This clonotype was seen a handful of times. The chain links TRBV28 to TRBJ2-3, with a possible D match to TRBD2 (5 bases). The CDR3 consists of 15 residues. Trimming cost V 6 bases and J 3 bases, with 16 bases left between them. CDR1 and CDR2 from the germline V gene are MDHEN and SYDVKM. Here the CDR3 reads CASSNRGTATDTQYF. The CDR3 region has the DNA TGTGCCAGCAGCAACCGGGGAACGGCTACAGATACGCAGTATTTT.

This clonotype was detected ten times or more. V is TRBV4-1 and J is TRBJ1-5; D is unresolved. Trimming shortened V by 3 bases and J by 7 bases, and 13 bases separated the two germline ends. CDR1 and CDR2 from the germline V gene are MGHRA and YSYEKL. This CDR3 spans 14 amino acids. CDR3 protein: CASSQKAVQQPQHF. The CDR3 DNA follows: TGCGCCAGCAGCCAGAAGGCAGTCCAACAGCCCCAGCATTTT.

V usage is TRBV3-1 and J usage is TRBJ1-1; D might be TRBD1 (5 bases). The CDR3 runs to 12 residues. Germline assignment: CDR1 LGHDT and CDR2 YNNKEL (reference sequence). With 7 bases removed from V and 5 bases from J, the gap between germline ends came to 11 bases. The CDR3 region has the DNA TGTGCCAGCACCCACCCAGGGACTGAAGCTTTCTTT. Translating it yields CASTHPGTEAFF. Based on the CDR3 plus reference TRBV3-1 and TRBJ1-1, the full variable domain is DTAVSQTPKYLVTQMGNDKSIKCEQNLGHDTMYWYKQDSKKFLKIMFSYNNKELIINETVPNRFSPKSPDKAHLNLHINSLELGDSAVYFCASTHPGTEAFFGQGTRLTVV.

This clonotype is categorized as medium-sized. The chain uses TRBV10-3 and TRBJ1-6; D possibly corresponds to TRBD1 (5 bases). The germline V gene encodes CDR1 ENHRY and CDR2 SYGVKD. CDR3 length: 18 residues. V was cut by 3 bases and J by 14 bases, with 29 bases left in between. For the CDR3, the DNA is TGTGCCATCAGTGACCCGACAGCTACCCTAATTCCCAATTCGGCCCTCCACTTT. This gives the protein CAISDPTATLIPNSALHF.

This clonotype was detected a few times. This sequence joins TRBV2 and TRBJ2-2, with 11 positions matching TRBD2. CDR1 is SNHLY and CDR2 is FYNNEI in the germline V gene. This CDR3 is 18 amino acids long. Trimming removed 4 bases from V and 7 bases from J; junction bases left unmatched: 14. The CDR3 loop is CASSVSSGGADRFGELFF. CDR3 sequence (DNA): TGTGCCAGCAGTGTCAGTAGCGGGGGGGCCGATCGGTTCGGGGAGCTGTTTTTT.

This clonotype was detected a few times. V usage is TRBV7-9 and J usage is TRBJ2-7, with 7 bases that match TRBD1. This CDR3 contains 14 residues. J was trimmed by 2 bases and V by 5 bases; bases with no gene match: 6. Germline CDR1 is SEHNR and CDR2 is FQNEAQ (reference sequence). The CDR3: CASSLTGSAYEQYF. The DNA of the CDR3 is TGTGCCAGCAGCCTGACAGGGTCCGCCTACGAGCAGTACTTC.